Following are 27 T cell receptor beta chains from one sample sequenced in a study of T cells expressing NK-cell markers. Reanalyzing the 5' RACE reads, TCRdb keeps one entry per CDR3 protein, without DNA. The sample data list about 380,000 distinct CDR3 sequences. The sample consisted of blood T cells: a sorted CD56 or NKG2C T cell subset, CD4+ or CD8+ T cells, or bulk PBMC T cells (not recorded which). These receptors were taken from a man aged 18 to 69 in good health.

The V call is TRBV7-7, the J call TRBJ2-1; without DNA, the TCRdb call of TRBD2 cannot be checked. The CDR3 is 16 residues long. Germline loops: CDR1 SSHAT, CDR2 FNYEAQ (reference sequence). The CDR3 reads CASSLASGMGADEQFF.

The chain uses TRBV27 and TRBJ2-3. Germline loops: CDR1 MNHEY, CDR2 SMNVEV (reference sequence). The CDR3 consists of 13 residues. CDR3 region: CASSLSHLATQYF.

The rearrangement joins TRBV5-1 to TRBJ2-3; TCRdb outputs TRBD2, but without DNA this stays unchecked. Germline V gene sequence: CDR1 SGHRS, CDR2 YFSETQ. The CDR3 is made up of 16 amino acids. The CDR3 here is CASSLRRNVNTDTQYF.

The CDR3 loop reads CASSFGLAGAGEQFF. The chain combines TRBV18 with TRBJ2-1; without DNA, the TCRdb call of TRBD2 cannot be checked. The germline CDR1 and CDR2 sequences are KGHSH and LQKENI. This CDR3 is 15 amino acids long.

The CDR3: CASSLRAGRLAGELFF. V gene TRBV7-2 combines with J gene TRBJ2-2; TCRdb's D call of TRBD2 is untestable without DNA. The CDR3 runs to 16 residues. The germline CDR1 and CDR2 sequences are SGHTA and FQGNSA.

The CDR3 reads CASNRGGASYNEQFF. V is TRBV9 and J is TRBJ2-1; TCRdb returns TRBD1, unconfirmable since there is no DNA. Germline CDR1 SGDLS, CDR2 YYNGEE. This CDR3 has 15 residues.

This chain uses TRBV2 with TRBJ1-5; the TRBD1 assignment by TCRdb is unverifiable without DNA. This CDR3 comprises 15 residues. Germline loops: CDR1 SNHLY, CDR2 FYNNEI. The CDR3: CASSPRMMGHQPQHF.

The chain uses TRBV20-1 and TRBJ1-5. This CDR3 contains 14 residues. Germline-derived CDR1 and CDR2 are DFQATT and SNEGSKA (reference sequence). Here the CDR3 reads CSARDRGINQPQHF.

V gene TRBV28 combines with J gene TRBJ2-7; TCRdb's D gene call, TRBD2, goes unchecked for lack of DNA. The CDR3 spans 15 residues. Germline CDR1 reads MDHEN; CDR2 reads SYDVKM. The CDR3 protein is CASIPVAGLSYEQYF.

The rearrangement uses TRBV6-5 and TRBJ2-1; TCRdb calls TRBD1, which cannot be checked without DNA. The CDR3 is 18 residues long. Germline loops: CDR1 MNHEY, CDR2 SVGAGI. The CDR3 is CASSYSPAPASIYNEQFF.

The rearrangement links TRBV13 to TRBJ1-1. CDR3 length: 14 residues. CDR1 and CDR2 from the germline V gene are PRHDT and FYEKMQ (reference sequence). The CDR3: CASSWTVGGVRAFF.

The chain uses TRBV6-1 and TRBJ2-4. The length of the CDR3 is 14 residues. Germline CDR1 and CDR2: MNHNS and SASEGT. CDR3 residues: CASADFLAKNIQYF.

The chain carries TRBV6-2 or TRBV6-3 and TRBJ1-1. Germline CDR1 and CDR2: MNHEY and SVGEGT. CDR3 length equals 14 residues. The CDR3 region is CASNRGRTNTEAFF.

This chain links TRBV19 with TRBJ2-5; there is no DNA to check the TCRdb D call of TRBD1. This CDR3 comprises 13 residues. CDR1 and CDR2 (germline): LNHDA, SQIVND (reference sequence). This CDR3 is CASNAGDKETQYF.

This chain's CDR3 is CASRRGRGGTEAFF. The chain has TRBV7-9 and TRBJ1-1; the D call from TCRdb, TRBD1, cannot be confirmed without DNA. Germline CDR1 is SEHNR and CDR2 is FQNEAQ (reference sequence). The CDR3 runs to 14 residues.

CDR3: CASSQVGQGILNEQFF. The chain combines TRBV3-1 with TRBJ2-1. The CDR3 loop spans 16 amino acids. The germline V gene encodes CDR1 LGHDT and CDR2 YNNKEL (reference sequence).

V gene TRBV12-3 or TRBV12-4 combines with J gene TRBJ1-6; TCRdb indicates TRBD1, and absent DNA this call remains unverified. The CDR3 has 14 residues. CDR3 sequence reads: CASSFTGTDSPLHF.

V and J are TRBV3-1 and TRBJ1-1; TCRdb outputs TRBD1, but without DNA this stays unchecked. The germline gives CDR1 LGHDT, CDR2 YNNKEL (reference sequence). This CDR3 region has 16 residues. The CDR3 loop is CASSTGGYFVNTEAFF.

The V call is TRBV28, the J call TRBJ2-2; TCRdb's D gene call, TRBD1, goes unchecked for lack of DNA. The germline CDR1 and CDR2 sequences are MDHEN and SYDVKM. The CDR3 is 15 amino acids. CDR3 sequence: CASSPTGLQGGELFF.

The chain employs TRBV6-1 and TRBJ2-3; TCRdb's D call, TRBD1, is unchecked because there is no DNA. CDR1 and CDR2 from the germline V gene are MNHNS and SASEGT. This CDR3 has 16 residues. CDR3 protein: CASGPGYSASTDTQYF.

The chain combines TRBV28 with TRBJ1-2; TCRdb's D call, TRBD1, is unchecked because there is no DNA. The CDR3 is 16 residues long. Germline CDR1 MDHEN, CDR2 SYDVKM. Here the CDR3 reads CASIPKGTGGLLGYTF.

The chain uses TRBV5-6 and TRBJ1-5; TCRdb picks TRBD1, but there is no DNA to check that call. The CDR3 consists of 17 residues. The germline gives CDR1 SGHDT, CDR2 YYEEEE. Here the CDR3 reads CASSRSNRGGSNQPQHF. Full variable domain (remainder filled in from reference TRBV5-6 and TRBJ1-5): DAGVTQSPTHLIKTRGQQVTLRCSPKSGHDTVSWYQQALGQGPQFIFQYYEEEERQRGNFPDRFSGHQFPNYSSELNVNALLLGDSALYLCASSRSNRGGSNQPQHFGDGTRLSIL.

The rearrangement links TRBV6-1 to TRBJ1-4; there is no DNA to check the TCRdb D call of TRBD1. The CDR3 is made up of 17 amino acids. Germline values: CDR1 MNHNS, CDR2 SASEGT. CDR3 amino acids: CASSERRGRRSNEKLFF.

The chain is built from TRBV2 and TRBJ2-1; the D gene TCRdb calls, TRBD2, cannot be checked with no DNA. The CDR3 is made up of 12 amino acids. The germline gives CDR1 SNHLY, CDR2 FYNNEI. CDR3: CASSPTSDEQFF.

V gene TRBV14 combines with J gene TRBJ2-7. The CDR3 is 14 amino acids. Germline V gene sequence: CDR1 SGHDN, CDR2 FVKESK. CDR3 in amino acids: CASSLRLDSYEQYF.

The CDR3 loop reads CASSDPGEGTNEQYF. The rearrangement joins TRBV25-1 to TRBJ2-7; TCRdb proposes TRBD1, but this gene call is untestable without DNA. The CDR3 is 15 amino acids. Germline V lookup: CDR1 MGHDK, CDR2 SYGVNS.

The chain recombines TRBV9 with TRBJ2-1; TCRdb's D call, TRBD1, is unchecked because there is no DNA. There are 20 residues in the CDR3. Germline-derived CDR1 and CDR2 are SGDLS and YYNGEE. The CDR3 is CASSVATGIGTGVSYNEQFF.